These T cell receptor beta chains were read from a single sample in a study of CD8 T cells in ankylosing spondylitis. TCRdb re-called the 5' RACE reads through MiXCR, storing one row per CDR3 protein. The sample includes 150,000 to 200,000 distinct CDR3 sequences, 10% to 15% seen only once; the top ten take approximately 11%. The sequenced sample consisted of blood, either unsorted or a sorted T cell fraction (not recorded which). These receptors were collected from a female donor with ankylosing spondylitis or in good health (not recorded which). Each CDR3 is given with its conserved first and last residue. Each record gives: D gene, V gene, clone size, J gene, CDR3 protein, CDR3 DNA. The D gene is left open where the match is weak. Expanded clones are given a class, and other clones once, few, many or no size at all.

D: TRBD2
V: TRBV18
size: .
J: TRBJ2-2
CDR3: CASFPRPSGNTGELFF
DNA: TGTGCCAGCTTCCCGAGGCCTAGCGGGAACACCGGGGAGCTGTTTTTT

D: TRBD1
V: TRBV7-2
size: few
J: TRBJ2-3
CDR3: CASSSGQGGSTQYF
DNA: TGTGCCAGCAGCTCTGGACAGGGTGGGTCTACGCAGTATTTT

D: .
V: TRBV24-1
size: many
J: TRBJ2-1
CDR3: CATSDPGGYNEQFF
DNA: TGTGCCACCAGTGACCCAGGAGGGTACAATGAGCAGTTCTTC

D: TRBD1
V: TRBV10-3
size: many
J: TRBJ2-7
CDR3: CAISDPGTGDYEQYF
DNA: TGTGCCATCAGTGACCCAGGGACAGGGGACTACGAGCAGTACTTC

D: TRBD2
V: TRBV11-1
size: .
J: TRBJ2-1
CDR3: CASSLLAGASYNEQFF
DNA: TGTGCCAGCAGCTTGTTAGCGGGAGCGTCCTACAATGAGCAGTTCTTC

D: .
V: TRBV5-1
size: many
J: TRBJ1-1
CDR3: CASSLVPRNTEAFF
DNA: TGCGCCAGCAGCTTGGTTCCCAGGAACACTGAAGCTTTCTTT

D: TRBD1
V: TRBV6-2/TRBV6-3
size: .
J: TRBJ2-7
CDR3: CASRPSGQGTYEQYF
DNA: TGTGCCAGCAGACCCTCGGGACAGGGCACCTACGAGCAGTACTTC

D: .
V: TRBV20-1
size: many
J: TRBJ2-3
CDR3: CSAPPGGPSDTQYF
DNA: TGCAGTGCCCCCCCGGGCGGCCCCAGCGATACGCAGTATTTT

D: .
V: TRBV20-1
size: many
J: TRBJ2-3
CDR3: CSADRDPTDTQYF
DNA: TGCAGTGCGGACCGGGACCCCACAGATACGCAGTATTTT

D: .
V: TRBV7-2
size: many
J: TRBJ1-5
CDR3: CASSLEVSNQPQHF
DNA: TGTGCCAGCAGCCTCGAGGTTAGCAATCAGCCCCAGCATTTT

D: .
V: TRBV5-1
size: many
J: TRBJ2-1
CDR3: CASSLRQYNEQFF
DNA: TGCGCCAGCAGCCTTCGACAGTACAATGAGCAGTTCTTC